One and the same sample provided the 4 T cell receptor beta chains below, sequenced in a study of lymphopenia after photon versus proton radiotherapy. This table comes from immunoSEQ multiplex PCR, and its TCRdb copy is limited to in-frame clones, with some not included. The sample holds tens of thousands of clones, 87% seen once. The source was peripheral blood, collected from a patient treated with proton-based radiotherapy. These receptors came from an older man with esophageal cancer.

The chain combines TRBV15 with TRBJ1-4, with 9 nucleotides matching TRBD1. J lost 10 bases, V lost 5 bases, and 11 bases had no gene match. Germline V lookup: CDR1 LNHNV, CDR2 YYDKDF (reference sequence). The CDR3 extends over 15 amino acids. CDR3 DNA: TGTGCCACCAGCTCCCCGGGACAGGGTGATCGAAAACTGTTTTTT. This gives the protein CATSSPGQGDRKLFF.

The chain has TRBV7-2 and TRBJ2-7; 10 bases align to TRBD2. There are 15 residues in the CDR3. The V segment lost 5 bases and the J segment 0 bases; nucleotides outside the gene matches: 4. Germline CDR1 is SGHTA and CDR2 is FQGNSA. For the CDR3, the DNA is TGTGCCAGCAGCGCTAGCGGGAGCCTCTCCTACGAGCAGTACTTC. It translates to CASSASGSLSYEQYF. Using reference TRBV7-2 and TRBJ2-7 for the parts outside the CDR3, the full variable domain is GAGVSQSPSNKVTEKGKDVELRCDPISGHTALYWYRQSLGQGLEFLIYFQGNSAPDKSGLPSDRFSAERTGGSVSTLTIQRTQQEDSAVYLCASSASGSLSYEQYFGPGTRLTVT.

This clone was seen only a few times. CDR3 coding DNA: TGCAGTGCCAAAGGACAGCCCCAGCATTTT. Translating it yields CSAKGQPQHF. This rearrangement joins TRBV20-1 to TRBJ1-5; D uncertain. V shed 6 bases and J shed 7 bases, with 7 bases lying between them. Per the germline V gene, CDR1 is DFQATT and CDR2 is SNEGSKA (reference sequence). The CDR3 covers 10 residues.

The chain combines TRBV7-8 with TRBJ2-2; unclear D gene. CDR1 SGHVS and CDR2 FQNEAQ come from the germline V gene. The V end lost 5 bases, the J end lost 2 bases, and 24 bases lay between the germline ends. The CDR3 runs 19 residues. CDR3 in DNA: TGTGCCAGCAGCCCGTATCGTATAGTTGGCAGGTACAACACCGGGGAGCTGTTTTTT. Its protein is CASSPYRIVGRYNTGELFF.